This TCR beta chain comes out of a study of human T cells and chemical hapten exposure. Study background: Minor pooled library volume differences mainly drove per-sample TCR yield variation.

Comments on this clonotype: Antigen unknown.

Stated time point: pre-sensitization, week 0. The sample's treatment: therapeutic diphenylcyclopropenone sensitization with weekly scalp DPC. Blood collection happened ahead of applying each patch test. Individual cDNA molecules had unique molecular identifiers attached to them by the library. TCRdb reanalysed the RACE reads using MiXCR and keeps one entry per CDR3 protein. The sample holds fewer than 200,000 distinct CDR3 sequences, more than 25% seen once. Overall study findings and caveats: A positive correlation with patch test score was found for PT1 expanded TCR counts.

V shed 1 base and J shed 2 bases, with 10 bases lying between them. CDR3 length: 14 amino acids. In germline, CDR1 is SQVTM, CDR2 ANQGSEA. This TCR derives from a woman in her 30s with alopecia areata. Some clones in this sample may be carry-over from other donors' samples. V gene TRBV29-1 combines with J gene TRBJ2-3; no reliable D call. This specimen was whole blood, taken in connection with sensitization to the hapten diphenylcyclopropenone (DPC). This CDR3 is CSVEGNSNTDTQYF. CDR3 DNA: TGCAGCGTTGAAGGGAACAGTAACACAGATACGCAGTATTTT.